The 18 T cell receptor beta chains reported below all come from one sample, sequenced in a study of T cells after yellow fever vaccination (dated by TCRdb to about 2019). The treatment or condition label corresponds to: live attenuated yellow fever vaccine strain. The method was 5' RACE. Instrument on record: Illumina HiSeq 2500. Through fastp at Q25 and MiXCR, TCRdb rebuilt clones from the public reads, retaining in-frame beta chains. Under each unique CDR3 protein, matching rows form one entry showing the most common genes and DNA. Recorded for this sample are 200,000 or so distinct CDR3 sequences; approximately 6.7% of them occurred a single time. The top ten clones comprise 0.85% to 1.2% of the sample. The sequences come from CD4+ T cells sorted from PBMCs, collected on the day of the yellow fever booster vaccination. The receptors were gathered from a man younger than 45 who received the YFV17D yellow fever vaccine.

This clonotype was seen more than once but under ten times. The chain links TRBV5-1 to TRBJ1-1; D uncertain. The CDR3 contains 15 residues. CDR1 SGHRS and CDR2 YFSETQ come from the germline V gene. The V gene lost 6 bases and the J gene lost 1 base, with 16 bases spanning the gap. In DNA, the CDR3 is TGCGCCAGCACCCCAGAGGGAGGGTCGAACACTGAAGCTTTCTTT. Translation gives CASTPEGGSNTEAFF.

Only a few counts were recorded for this clonotype. This rearrangement joins TRBV12-3 or TRBV12-4 to TRBJ2-2; D might be TRBD1 (6 bases). This CDR3 has 12 amino acids. V was cut by 7 bases and J by 5 bases, with 8 bases left in between. DNA for the CDR3: TGTGCCAGCAATACAGGGACCGGGGAGCTGTTTTTT. Translating it yields CASNTGTGELFF.

The sample holds a few counts of this clonotype. The J gene is TRBJ2-3, the V gene TRBV7-2; TRBD2 matches 11 bases. The CDR3 contains 16 residues. V was clipped by 5 bases and J by 3 bases; unmatched bases: 7. The germline gives CDR1 SGHTA, CDR2 FQGNSA. The CDR3 sequence: CASSLVSGRVTDTQYF. CDR3 DNA sequence: TGTGCCAGCAGCCTGGTTAGCGGGAGGGTAACAGATACGCAGTATTTT. Based on the CDR3 plus reference TRBV7-2 and TRBJ2-3, the full variable domain is GAGVSQSPSNKVTEKGKDVELRCDPISGHTALYWYRQSLGQGLEFLIYFQGNSAPDKSGLPSDRFSAERTGGSVSTLTIQRTQQEDSAVYLCASSLVSGRVTDTQYFGPGTRLTVL.

The chain joins TRBV4-2 to TRBJ2-1, with D perhaps TRBD2 (7 bases). Trimming removed 4 bases from V and 4 bases from J, with 17 bases in between. Germline CDR1 reads LGHNA; CDR2 reads YNFKEQ. The CDR3 is 16 amino acids. CDR3 in amino acids: CASSPTTGGRYNEQFF. In DNA form, the CDR3 reads TGTGCCAGCAGCCCGACCACCGGGGGGCGATACAATGAGCAGTTCTTC.

This clonotype was seen repeatedly, ten times or more. The rearrangement links TRBV4-3 to TRBJ1-4; TRBD1 agrees at 9 bases. CDR3 length: 16 residues. CDR1 and CDR2 from the germline V gene are LGHNA and YSLEER. After removal of 2 bases from V and 8 bases from J, the junction contained 9 bases not matched to a gene. CDR3: CASSQQTGGVGEKLFF. CDR3 DNA: TGCGCCAGCAGCCAACAAACAGGGGGCGTTGGGGAAAAACTGTTTTTT.

This clonotype was observed many times. V usage is TRBV2 and J usage is TRBJ2-7; 8 bases line up with TRBD1. The CDR3 length is 12 residues. Germline V CDR1 and CDR2: SNHLY, FYNNEI. With 8 bases clipped from V and 5 bases from J, the junction kept 5 bases outside the gene matches. The CDR3 region is CASGKTGDEQYF. CDR3 DNA sequence: TGTGCCAGCGGAAAGACAGGGGACGAGCAGTACTTC. Together with reference TRBV2 and TRBJ2-7, the CDR3 gives the full variable domain: EPEVTQTPSHQVTQMGQEVILRCVPISNHLYFYWYRQILGQKVEFLVSFYNNEISEKSEIFDDQFSVERPDGSNFTLKIRSTKLEDSAMYFCASGKTGDEQYFGPGTRLTVT.

The rearrangement joins TRBV5-1 to TRBJ1-1; D gene ambiguous. The CDR3 totals 14 residues. V lost 1 base to trimming and J lost 0 bases, with 7 bases between them. CDR1 is SGHRS, CDR2 YFSETQ, per germline. CDR3 protein: CASSLLVMNTEAFF. The CDR3, as DNA: TGCGCCAGCAGCTTGCTGGTGATGAACACTGAAGCTTTCTTT.

The chain carries TRBV7-6 and TRBJ2-3, with 7 positions matching TRBD2. CDR1 SGHVS and CDR2 FNYEAQ come from the germline V gene. CDR3 length: 16 residues. Trimming removed 2 bases from V and 2 bases from J; junction bases left unmatched: 7. The CDR3 DNA reads TGTGCCAGCAGCTTAATTTCTAGCGGTGCCACAGATACGCAGTATTTT. Translating gives CASSLISSGATDTQYF.

The chain joins TRBV5-1 to TRBJ2-7; a weak D match, TRBD1 (5 bases). Germline CDR1 is SGHRS and CDR2 is YFSETQ. The CDR3 extends over 13 amino acids. V was shortened by 2 bases and J by 7 bases, with 13 bases between the two germline ends. CDR3 sequence reads: CASSFRVMGEQYF. The CDR3 DNA is TGCGCCAGCAGCTTCAGGGTCATGGGGGAGCAGTACTTC.

This clonotype was found many times. The V call is TRBV7-9, the J call TRBJ2-2; 8 bases are shared with TRBD1. The V gene's germline CDR1 is SEHNR and CDR2 FQNEAQ (reference sequence). Losses at the gene ends were 1 base for V and 1 base for J; bases not matched to a gene: 5. The CDR3 has 17 residues. CDR3 sequence: CASSLEVGTGNTGELFF. The CDR3 DNA sequence: TGTGCCAGCAGCTTAGAAGTCGGGACAGGGAACACCGGGGAGCTGTTTTTT.

This clonotype was counted between two and nine times. The CDR3 DNA reads as TGTGCCAGCAGCTACAGGGAGACAGAAGCTTTCTTT. It specifies CASSYRETEAFF. V usage is TRBV7-9 and J usage is TRBJ1-1, with D perhaps TRBD1 (6 bases). Germline CDR1 SEHNR, CDR2 FQNEAQ (reference sequence). CDR3 length: 12 residues. V lost 4 bases to trimming and J lost 8 bases, with 11 bases between them.

This clonotype has a handful of counts. The chain uses TRBV5-4 and TRBJ2-2, with TRBD2 matching over 7 bases. V gave up 4 bases and J gave up 4 bases; unmatched junction bases: 7. From germline, CDR1 is SGHNT and CDR2 YYREEE (reference sequence). CDR3 size: 15 residues. The CDR3 region has the DNA TGTGCCAGCAGCCGACTAGCCGAACCCACCGGGGAGCTGTTTTTT. Translating it yields CASSRLAEPTGELFF. Supplemented by reference TRBV5-4 and TRBJ2-2, the full variable domain reads ETGVTQSPTHLIKTRGQQVTLRCSSQSGHNTVSWYQQALGQGPQFIFQYYREEENGRGNFPPRFSGLQFPNYSSELNVNALELDDSALYLCASSRLAEPTGELFFGEGSRLTVL.

This clonotype was recorded at least ten times. The chain recombines TRBV10-3 with TRBJ2-7; TRBD2 matches 8 bases. CDR3 size: 16 residues. Germline CDR1 and CDR2: ENHRY and SYGVKD. Unmatched junction bases numbered 8, after V lost 3 bases and J lost 1 base. The CDR3 DNA is TGTGCCATCAGTGATCTGACGGGGGGGGCGTCCTACGAGCAGTACTTC. It yields the protein CAISDLTGGASYEQYF.

A few counts support this clonotype. The chain employs TRBV5-1 and TRBJ2-2; no firm D call. V gave up 4 bases and J gave up 3 bases, with 10 bases separating them. The germline V gene encodes CDR1 SGHRS and CDR2 YFSETQ. The CDR3 totals 14 residues. The DNA for the CDR3 is TGCGCCAGCAGCCCCCCCCGGGACACCGGGGAGCTGTTTTTT. It is translated as CASSPPRDTGELFF.

The CDR3 spells CASTAGGWDIQYF. As DNA, the CDR3 is TGTGCCAGCACCGCCGGCGGGTGGGACATTCAGTACTTC. The gene calls are TRBV6-1 and TRBJ2-4; D perhaps matches TRBD2 (5 bases). Trimming stripped 7 bases from V and 8 bases from J, with 15 bases between. Germline CDR1 MNHNS, CDR2 SASEGT. The CDR3 runs 13 residues.

Notes on this clonotype: A much larger clone lies a single base off, so this may be a read error. The J gene is TRBJ1-4, the V gene TRBV28, with TRBD1 as a possible D gene (6 bases). The ends were cut back, 8 bases at V and 7 bases at J, with 17 bases in the middle. The length of the CDR3 is 14 residues. Germline CDR1 is MDHEN and CDR2 is SYDVKM. In DNA form, the CDR3 reads TGTGCCAGCCTTCGGGGGGGACATAGTGAAAAACTGTTTTTT. Its protein product is CASLRGGHSEKLFF.

J is TRBJ1-4 and V is TRBV10-3, with D possibly matching TRBD1 (5 bases). V lost 4 bases to trimming and J lost 7 bases, with 10 bases between them. The CDR3 has 13 residues. Germline CDR1 ENHRY, CDR2 SYGVKD. As DNA, the CDR3 is TGTGCCATCAGTGGGGGACCTGGTGAAAAACTGTTTTTT. Translated: CAISGGPGEKLFF.

Concerning this clonotype itself: A much larger clone lies a single base off, so this may be a read error. V and J are TRBV20-1 and TRBJ2-1; 11 bases match TRBD2. The CDR3 is 14 residues long. Per germline, CDR1 DFQATT and CDR2 SNEGSKA (reference sequence). The CDR3 is CSAGTSGLYNKQFF. The CDR3 DNA sequence: TGCAGTGCCGGGACTAGCGGACTCTACAATAAGCAGTTCTTC.